These 21 T cell receptor beta chains were all obtained from the same sample, sequenced in a study of cytomegalovirus exposure and HLA in healthy donors. The repertoire was sequenced with immunoSEQ multiplex PCR; TCRdb's copy has only in-frame clones and lacks some. This sample carries 95,000 to 150,000 clones, more than 95% of them seen once, and the ten largest clones take 1.5% to 2%. The sequenced material came from PBMCs. These receptors were taken from a man younger than 35 in good health and CMV-seronegative.

The chain couples TRBV6-5 to TRBJ1-1, with D unresolved. The V gene's germline CDR1 is MNHEY and CDR2 SVGAGI. The length of the CDR3 is 13 residues. V gave up 6 bases and J gave up 6 bases, with 14 bases separating them. CDR3 loop: CASSLQVSAEAFF. DNA for the CDR3: TGTGCCAGCAGCCTCCAGGTTTCCGCTGAAGCTTTCTTT.

The V call is TRBV9, the J call TRBJ2-5, with 10 nucleotides matching TRBD2. The CDR3 runs 15 residues. V trimming: 4 bases; J trimming: 2 bases; junction bases outside the gene matches: 5. Per germline, CDR1 SGDLS and CDR2 YYNGEE. The CDR3 loop is CASSPRTSGQETQYF. CDR3 coding DNA: TGTGCCAGCAGCCCCCGGACTAGCGGACAAGAGACCCAGTACTTC. Full variable domain (missing parts from reference TRBV9 and TRBJ2-5): DSGVTQTPKHLITATGQRVTLRCSPRSGDLSVYWYQQSLDQGLQFLIQYYNGEERAKGNILERFSAQQFPDLHSELNLSSLELGDSALYFCASSPRTSGQETQYFGPGTRLLVL.

This clone was seen once. The chain is built from TRBV7-9 and TRBJ2-3; 8 bases map to TRBD2. The CDR3 sequence is 13 residues long. The V segment lost 10 bases and the J segment 2 bases; nucleotides outside the gene matches: 5. The germline V gene encodes CDR1 SEHNR and CDR2 FQNEAQ (reference sequence). The chain's CDR3 is CATHSGITDTQYF. CDR3 coding DNA: TGTGCCACCCATAGCGGGATCACAGATACGCAGTATTTT.

V is TRBV11-2 and J is TRBJ2-7, with TRBD1 matching 8 bases. J lost 4 bases, V lost 7 bases, and 15 bases had no gene match. The germline V gene has CDR1 SGHAT and CDR2 FQNNGV. The CDR3 has 16 residues. CDR3: CASIPSFRTGLYEQYF. The CDR3 DNA reads as TGTGCCAGCATCCCATCTTTCAGGACAGGGTTATACGAGCAGTACTTC.

The genes are TRBV29-1 and TRBJ2-7; D perhaps matches TRBD1 (5 bases). V dropped 6 bases and J dropped 0 bases, with 12 bases sitting between them. Germline V gives CDR1 SQVTM, CDR2 ANQGSEA. The CDR3 spans 13 residues. The CDR3 is CSVRQWSSYEQYF. The CDR3 nucleotides read TGCAGCGTCCGACAGTGGAGCTCCTACGAGCAGTACTTC.

The rearrangement links TRBV9 to TRBJ1-4, with TRBD1 matching over 10 bases. The trim removed 4 bases at V and 0 bases at J, leaving 3 bases unmatched. The CDR3 is made up of 16 amino acids. Germline CDR1 SGDLS, CDR2 YYNGEE. CDR3 region: CASSKDRGATNEKLFF. CDR3 DNA sequence: TGTGCCAGCAGCAAGGACAGGGGGGCAACTAATGAAAAACTGTTTTTT.

The chain uses TRBV9 and TRBJ2-2; 7 positions match TRBD1. V lost 4 bases and J lost 1; bases outside the gene matches: 4. The germline CDR1 and CDR2 sequences are SGDLS and YYNGEE. This CDR3 spans 15 amino acids. The CDR3 here is CASSSRQGNTGELFF. The CDR3 region has the DNA TGTGCCAGCAGCTCGCGACAGGGGAACACCGGGGAGCTGTTTTTT.

The CDR3 coding sequence is TGTGCCAGCTCACCACAGGGTGGAGGAAGGAGCTCCTACGAGCAGTACTTC. Translation: CASSPQGGGRSSYEQYF. The V call is TRBV18, the J call TRBJ2-7, with D perhaps TRBD2 (5 bases). The V gene's germline CDR1 is KGHSH and CDR2 LQKENI. The germline V and J ends were trimmed by 1 base and 0 bases, with 16 bases remaining between them. CDR3 length: 17 amino acids.

The V call is TRBV11-2, the J call TRBJ2-7, with 9 bases lining up with TRBD2. CDR3 length equals 16 residues. CDR1 is SGHAT, CDR2 FQNNGV, per germline. V shed 4 bases and J 2 bases; nucleotides not matched to a gene: 9. The CDR3 coding sequence is TGTGCCAGCAGCTCACCGGGTAGCGGGAGCACCTACGAGCAGTACTTC. Its protein product is CASSSPGSGSTYEQYF.

The gene calls are TRBV2 and TRBJ1-4, with D unclear. The CDR3 is 13 residues long. CDR1 and CDR2 (germline): SNHLY, FYNNEI. Deletions cut 7 bases from V and 6 bases from J, with 12 bases between. The CDR3 sequence: CASTDGGYEKLFF. CDR3 coding DNA: TGTGCCAGCACAGACGGAGGTTATGAAAAACTGTTTTTT.

The chain has TRBV27 and TRBJ1-5; the match to TRBD1 covers 12 bases. The CDR3 totals 15 residues. After removal of 10 bases from V and 2 bases from J, the junction contained 6 bases not matched to a gene. Germline CDR1 is MNHEY and CDR2 is SMNVEV (reference sequence). The CDR3 protein is CATRDRGLGNQPQHF. DNA of the CDR3: TGTGCCACTCGGGACAGGGGGCTTGGCAATCAGCCCCAGCATTTT.

The chain combines TRBV14 with TRBJ2-5; 11 nucleotides line up with TRBD2. Germline V CDR1 and CDR2: SGHDN, FVKESK. The CDR3 has 21 amino acids. V lost 3 bases, J lost 6 bases, and 24 bases stayed unmatched. The CDR3: CASSQLPGLADWPDIIQTQYF. CDR3 bases: TGTGCCAGCAGCCAGTTGCCGGGACTAGCGGATTGGCCGGACATAATACAGACCCAGTACTTC. The variable domain in full, completed from reference TRBV14 and TRBJ2-5, reads EAGVTQFPSHSVIEKGQTVTLRCDPISGHDNLYWYRRVMGKEIKFLLHFVKESKQDESGMPNNRFLAERTGGTYSTLKVQPAELEDSGVYFCASSQLPGLADWPDIIQTQYFGPGTRLLVL.

The chain links TRBV5-4 to TRBJ1-2; D is perhaps TRBD1 (5 bases). Germline CDR1 and CDR2: SGHNT and YYREEE (reference sequence). The CDR3 is made up of 14 amino acids. Trimming left V 1 base short and J 6 bases short, with 13 bases between. The CDR3 reads CASSLYRGADGYTF. CDR3 in DNA: TGTGCCAGCAGCTTGTATAGGGGCGCTGATGGCTACACCTTC.

V and J are TRBV2 and TRBJ2-5; D is unclear. This CDR3 has 14 amino acids. The ends were cut back, 2 bases at V and 1 base at J, with 8 bases in the middle. Germline lookup yields CDR1 SNHLY and CDR2 FYNNEI. The CDR3 nucleotides are TGTGCCAGCAGTGAACTGAGTTTCCAAGAGACCCAGTACTTC. Protein: CASSELSFQETQYF. The full variable domain, in which reference TRBV2 and TRBJ2-5 provide the parts outside the CDR3, is EPEVTQTPSHQVTQMGQEVILRCVPISNHLYFYWYRQILGQKVEFLVSFYNNEISEKSEIFDDQFSVERPDGSNFTLKIRSTKLEDSAMYFCASSELSFQETQYFGPGTRLLVL.

The chain carries TRBV7-8 and TRBJ1-1; D unresolved. The CDR3 sequence is 13 residues long. Trimming removed 3 bases from V and 5 bases from J, with 10 bases in between. Looked up from germline, CDR1 is SGHVS and CDR2 is FQNEAQ. This CDR3 is CASSFLGGTEAFF. The CDR3 bases are TGTGCCAGCAGCTTTCTGGGAGGGACTGAAGCTTTCTTT.

The rearrangement joins TRBV28 to TRBJ2-1; TRBD2 agrees at 7 bases. Germline CDR1 and CDR2: MDHEN and SYDVKM. The CDR3 contains 22 residues. V lost 6 bases, J lost 0 bases, and 26 bases stayed unmatched. DNA for the CDR3: TGTGCCAGCAGGCCAGGCATCGGAGGAAAGGGAGGGCAGTACAGCTCCTACAATGAGCAGTTCTTC. This codes for CASRPGIGGKGGQYSSYNEQFF.

The chain has TRBV10-2 and TRBJ2-7, with D possibly TRBD1 on 6 matching bases. The V end was cut by 4 bases, the J end by 7 bases, with 17 bases between. CDR1 and CDR2 from the germline V gene are WSHSY and SAAADI. This CDR3 region has 14 residues. The CDR3 DNA sequence: TGCGCCAGCAGTGGAGGACAGCACCTTATGGAGCAGTACTTC. This codes for CASSGGQHLMEQYF.

The V call is TRBV5-1, the J call TRBJ2-7, with 11 positions matching TRBD2. CDR1 and CDR2 from the germline V gene are SGHRS and YFSETQ. The CDR3 sequence is 15 residues long. Losses at the gene ends were 0 bases for V and 2 bases for J; bases not matched to a gene: 1. The CDR3 DNA reads as TGCGCCAGCAGCTTGGGACTAGCGGGGACCTACGAGCAGTACTTC. Translated, it gives CASSLGLAGTYEQYF.

The V call is TRBV2, the J call TRBJ2-1, with 7 bases that match TRBD2. The CDR3 spans 16 residues. Germline-derived CDR1 and CDR2 are SNHLY and FYNNEI. Losses at the gene ends were 6 bases for V and 1 base for J; bases not matched to a gene: 9. CDR3 sequence: CASRPGSGESYNEQFF. The CDR3 DNA sequence: TGTGCCAGCAGGCCGGGCAGCGGGGAATCCTACAATGAGCAGTTCTTC.

The chain uses TRBV19 and TRBJ1-5; 8 nucleotides agree with TRBD1. J gave up 2 bases and V 8 bases, and 8 bases lay outside the gene matches. The CDR3 runs to 15 residues. The germline V gene has CDR1 LNHDA and CDR2 SQIVND (reference sequence). The CDR3 loop is CASSTWGQGNQPQHF. In nucleotides, the CDR3 is TGTGCCAGTTCTACTTGGGGACAGGGCAATCAGCCCCAGCATTTT.

The chain uses TRBV28 and TRBJ1-5; D may be TRBD1 (5 bases). The ends were cut back, 6 bases at V and 4 bases at J, with 10 bases in the middle. The CDR3 sequence is 13 residues long. Germline V lookup: CDR1 MDHEN, CDR2 SYDVKM. The DNA of the CDR3 is TGTGCCAGCAGCCGGACACCGAATCAGCCCCAGCATTTT. Translation: CASSRTPNQPQHF.